This T cell receptor beta chain was captured in a study of blood T cell repertoires in COVID-19. Study details: Donors in the United States, Italy and Spain gave samples during acute or convalescent COVID-19. From T cells, B-cell-depleted T cells, or PBMCs came the material, which was cDNA or gDNA.

The CDR3 spans 16 residues. The germline V gene encodes CDR1 SGHTS and CDR2 YDEGEE. The germline V and J ends were trimmed by 3 bases and 3 bases, with 17 bases remaining between them. Assay used: immunoSEQ multiplex PCR; TCRdb lists only in-frame clones, some missing. The sample contains around 250,000 clones, more than 75% of which appear only once. Grouping used clinical history reported by participants in a survey and questionnaire. The V and J genes are TRBV5-8 and TRBJ2-3, with D possibly being TRBD2 (7 bases). Sequenced material: PBMCs or T cells enriched from blood (not recorded which). The clonotype originates from a woman between 50 and 59 years old who had been exposed to COVID-19. The CDR3 spells CASSSAGGRGTDTQYF. DNA of the CDR3: TGTGCCAGCAGCTCTGCCGGGGGGCGGGGAACAGATACGCAGTATTTT.